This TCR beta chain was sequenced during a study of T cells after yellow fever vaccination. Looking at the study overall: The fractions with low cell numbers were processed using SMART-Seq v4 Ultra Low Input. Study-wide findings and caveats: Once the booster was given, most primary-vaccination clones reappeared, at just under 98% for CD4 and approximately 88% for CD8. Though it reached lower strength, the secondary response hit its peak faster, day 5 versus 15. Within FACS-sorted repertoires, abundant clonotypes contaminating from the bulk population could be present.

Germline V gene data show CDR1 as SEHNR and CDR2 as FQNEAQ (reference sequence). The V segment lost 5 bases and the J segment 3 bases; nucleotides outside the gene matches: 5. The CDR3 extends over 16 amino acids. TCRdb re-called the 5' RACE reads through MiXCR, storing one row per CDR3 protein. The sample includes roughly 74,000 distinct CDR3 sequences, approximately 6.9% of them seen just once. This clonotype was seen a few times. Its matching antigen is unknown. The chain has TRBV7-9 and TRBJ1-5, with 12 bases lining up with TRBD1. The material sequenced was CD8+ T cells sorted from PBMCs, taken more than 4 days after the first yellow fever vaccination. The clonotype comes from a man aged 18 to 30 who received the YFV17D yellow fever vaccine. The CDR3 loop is CASSPGTGGFNQPQHF. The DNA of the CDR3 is TGTGCCAGCAGCCCGGGGACAGGGGGCTTCAATCAGCCCCAGCATTTT.